This T cell receptor (beta chain) comes out of a study of T cells after yellow fever vaccination (dated by TCRdb to the late 2010s). In the study overall: The SMART-Seq v4 Ultra Low Input RNA kit was used to prepare libraries from fractions with low cell numbers. Blood samples were taken at several timepoints before and after primary and secondary immunization, and bulk PBMC replicates and cell subsets were isolated. Bulk TCR alpha and beta repertoires were sequenced longitudinally to track T-cell clones before and after primary and booster YFV17D yellow fever vaccination. Two healthy male donors, one aged 18 to 29 and one aged 30 to 39 years, were included in the cohort. The research as a whole found: The study included only two donors, which limits how far the findings can be generalized. Computational filtering was required because FACS-sorted repertoires could contain abundant contaminating clonotypes from the bulk population. The secondary T-cell response was weaker than the primary response but faster, peaking on day 5 instead of day 15. After the booster, most of the clones that had expanded following primary vaccination were detected again (around 97% of CD4 and 80% to 90% of CD8), which suggests that memory was broadly maintained. A small fraction of clonotypes showed up in both the CD4 and CD8 compartments, probably as a result of convergent recombination.

The sample holds a few counts of this clonotype. Its cognate antigen has yet to be identified. Per-base qualities were not stored, and no clone one base away is much larger. V and J lose 1 base and 5 bases, and a span of 11 bases separates them. As encoded in the germline V gene (reference sequence), CDR1 is GTSNPN while CDR2 is SVGIG. The CDR3 goes from the cysteine to the phenylalanine over 13 residues. The sequence is cut down to CDR3 DNA, 39 bases in frame from base 1. What this sample's treatment or condition label stands for: live attenuated yellow fever vaccine strain. Two biological replicates of bulk PBMCs were collected at each blood-draw timepoint. A standard Ficoll-Paque protocol was used to isolate PBMCs from peripheral blood. RNA was extracted with TriZol from bulk PBMCs, CD4 and CD8 fractions, and dextramer-positive and dextramer-negative fractions. TCR cDNA was made using 5'RACE template switching, a step that added a universal primer site and unique molecular identifiers. Priming for cDNA synthesis came from both the TCR alpha and TCR beta constant segments. Two PCR steps were used to amplify libraries, with sample barcodes and sequencing adapters being added in the second step. Sequencing of the libraries was done on either Illumina HiSeq 2500 (2x100 bp) or NovaSeq (2x150 bp). Turning to the authors' computational methods: Reads were demultiplexed and collapsed into UMI consensus sequences with MIGEC, and V(D)J alignment was performed with MiXCR. Vaccine-responding clonotypes were defined with edgeR using replicate PBMC samples, requiring FDR below 0.01 and a log2 fold change above 5 up to day 15. Each bulk clonotype received a CD4 or CD8 identity based on whether the sequenced CD4 or CD8 repertoire contained that clonotype at higher abundance. TCRdb handled the public reads itself, with Q25 trimming in fastp and clone calling in MiXCR, and kept productive beta chains. Rows with one shared CDR3 protein collapse into an entry with the most common genes and DNA. None of the V and J calls come from the authors' own analysis; TCRdb made them. In all, the sample holds a few hundred thousand distinct CDR3 sequences, and approximately 6% of those were seen once. Clones ranked in the top ten supply over 14% of the sample.

The chain uses TRBV30 and TRBJ2-5, with a weak D call of TRBD1 (6 bases match). The sequence was obtained from a man aged 25-45 years who received the YFV17D yellow fever vaccine. The sequences come from PBMCs, collected 5 days after the yellow fever booster vaccination. The nucleotides are TGTGCCTGGAGTGGCAGGGGTGGGGAGACCCAGTACTTC. Its translation is CAWSGRGGETQYF.